This section outlines one T cell receptor (beta chain) sequence together with its context. Antigen: not known. The CDR3 loop spans 15 amino acids. V lost 2 bases and J lost 5, with 15 bases in between. CDR1 is SGHTA, CDR2 FQGTGA, per germline. Sequenced by immunoSEQ multiplex PCR; TCRdb stores in-frame clones only, minus some. The sample yields more than 50,000 clones, around 84% seen once. These data come from a study of T cells after posttransplantation cyclophosphamide. Findings of the study overall: Blood and skin or GI T cell repertoires showed limited TRB overlap. Donor-recipient repertoire similarity was low at 1-2 months, rising over year one. After PTCy, TRB diversity resembled that of CNI/methotrexate controls.

J is TRBJ2-5 and V is TRBV7-3; D is perhaps TRBD2 (5 bases). Sample: PBMCs. The receptor's source is a man between 25 and 39 years old with a blood cancer, CMV-positive, and with a related stem cell donor. The CDR3: CASSLPTTRRETQYF. In DNA, the CDR3 is TGTGCCAGCAGCTTACCCACTACTAGAAGGGAGACCCAGTACTTC. The whole variable domain, remainder taken from reference TRBV7-3 and TRBJ2-5, is GAGVSQTPSNKVTEKGKYVELRCDPISGHTALYWYRQSLGQGPEFLIYFQGTGAADDSGLPNDRFFAVRPEGSVSTLKIQRTERGDSAVYLCASSLPTTRRETQYFGPGTRLLVL.